This TCR beta chain was identified during a study of blood T cell repertoires in COVID-19. Overall study: Samples came from the United States, Italy and Spain, spanning acute and convalescent COVID-19. The cDNA or gDNA used as material had been derived from T cells, B-cell-depleted T cells, or PBMCs.

The CDR3 consists of 14 residues. Germline-derived CDR1 and CDR2 are KGHDR and SFDVKD. V shed 3 bases, J shed 4 bases, and the junction held 4 bases outside the gene matches. Authors' processing steps: Amplified reference gene primers provided the basis for estimating nucleated cell counts. The method was immunoSEQ multiplex PCR; TCRdb's version includes in-frame clones alone and lacks a portion of them. V and J calls and clone size are given by that table; D and trimming were obtained from the DNA. The table shows roughly 120,000 clones, with roughly 70% occurring only once. The chain combines TRBV24-1 with TRBJ2-5; 7 bases fit TRBD2. Sequencing was done on a sample of peripheral blood. This clonotype was sampled from a human donor with acute or convalescent COVID-19. The donor label of this sample is uncertain. The CDR3 nucleotides read TGTGCCACCAGTGATCGACTAGCTCGAGAGACCCAGTACTTC. Translated: CATSDRLARETQYF.